Listed here is a single T cell receptor beta chain. V shed 7 bases and J 0 bases; nucleotides not matched to a gene: 11. The germline V gene has CDR1 LNHDA and CDR2 SQIVND (reference sequence). The CDR3 consists of 16 residues. Measured with immunoSEQ multiplex PCR; TCRdb has only the in-frame clones, and not every one. The data contain 75,000 to 100,000 clones, roughly 89% of them singletons. Described treatment: preoperative locoregional IRX-2 cytokine immunotherapy. This phase Ib study tested locoregional IRX-2 cytokine immunotherapy given before surgery. The sample comes from a study of preoperative IRX-2 immunotherapy in early breast cancer.

This specimen was tumor tissue, taken after IRX-2 immunotherapy. The chain is built from TRBV19 and TRBJ1-2, with 7 bases matching TRBD1. The receptor was isolated from a human donor with breast cancer. CDR3 DNA: TGTGCCAGTATCCTCCAACAGGGGACGACTAACTATGGCTACACCTTC. Its protein is CASILQQGTTNYGYTF.